The 17 T cell receptor beta chains reported below all come from one sample, sequenced in a study of T cell clonotyping in hematopoietic cell transplantation. Only in-frame clones appear in the TCRdb table, and some are missing; sequencing was by immunoSEQ multiplex PCR. The data show 3,000 or so clones, over 60% seen once. Specimen: peripheral blood mononuclear cells, collected 30 days after allogeneic stem cell transplant. These receptors were taken from a female patient in her 30s who had an allogeneic stem cell transplant, so T cells may come from the graft donor. Some clones in this sample may be carry-over from other donors' samples.

With respect to this clone: Other DNA variants within this sample encode the same CDR3. V usage is TRBV5-1 and J usage is TRBJ2-7, with 7 bases identical to TRBD1. Losses at the gene ends were 4 bases for V and 5 bases for J; bases not matched to a gene: 9. The CDR3 runs to 14 residues. Germline V gene lookup returns CDR1 SGHRS and CDR2 YFSETQ. CDR3 in DNA: TGCGCCAGCAGCCCGACAGGGTCGAGCGACGAGCAGTACTTC. Protein sequence: CASSPTGSSDEQYF.

DNA for the CDR3: TGTGCCAGCAGGGAAAGTGGGACAAGATATGAAAAACTGTTTTTT. Amino acids: CASRESGTRYEKLFF. The chain carries TRBV6-5 and TRBJ1-4, with D maybe TRBD1 (6 bases). Germline V gene lookup returns CDR1 MNHEY and CDR2 SVGAGI. V lost 6 bases and J lost 6, with 17 bases in between. This CDR3 is 15 amino acids long.

The chain is built from TRBV7-9 and TRBJ2-5; 11 nucleotides line up with TRBD2. The CDR3 covers 17 residues. Germline V CDR1 and CDR2: SEHNR, FQNEAQ (reference sequence). The V and J ends lost 4 bases and 2 bases, in that order; junction bases with no gene match: 9. CDR3 protein: CASSWVTGLAAQETQYF. The CDR3, as DNA: TGTGCCAGCAGCTGGGTAACGGGACTAGCGGCTCAAGAGACCCAGTACTTC.

This chain links TRBV30 with TRBJ2-7, with D perhaps TRBD1 (5 bases). Germline assignment: CDR1 GTSNPN and CDR2 SVGIG (reference sequence). This CDR3 is 11 amino acids long. Between the trimmed V and J ends, which lost 2 bases and 3 bases, there was a span of 5 bases. The CDR3 DNA reads as TGTGCCTGGAGTCAGGGCTACGAGCAGTACTTC. Its translation is CAWSQGYEQYF. Full variable domain (rest looked up from reference TRBV30 and TRBJ2-7): SQTIHQWPATLVQPVGSPLSLECTVEGTSNPNLYWYRQAAGRGLQLLFYSVGIGQISSEVPQNLSASRPQDRQFILSSKKLLLSDSGFYLCAWSQGYEQYFGPGTRLTVT.

In its sample, this clone was seen a few times. The junction shows a germline mismatch at one end, possibly a read error. The rearrangement uses TRBV7-7 and TRBJ2-7; 8 bases fit TRBD1. CDR1 SSHAT and CDR2 FNYEAQ come from the germline V gene (reference sequence). There are 15 residues in the CDR3. In nucleotides, the CDR3 is TGTGCTAGCAGCATCGGGACAGGTCTAACCTACGAGCAGTACTTC. Translating gives CASSIGTGLTYEQYF.

The CDR3 nucleotides read TGTGCCAGCAGGCCCCGACTAGCGGAACTATACGAGCAGTACTTC. Residues: CASRPRLAELYEQYF. This chain connects TRBV6-1 to TRBJ2-7, with 9 bases fitting TRBD2. The CDR3 has 15 residues. The V and J ends lost 6 bases and 4 bases, in that order; junction bases with no gene match: 10. From germline, CDR1 is MNHNS and CDR2 SASEGT.

V gene TRBV29-1 combines with J gene TRBJ2-5, with a weak D call TRBD1 (5 bases). Germline V gene lookup returns CDR1 SQVTM and CDR2 ANQGSEA. The CDR3 sequence is 12 residues long. The V and J ends lost 2 bases and 5 bases respectively, with 9 bases between them. The CDR3 DNA is TGCAGCGTTGAAAGGGGCGAGGAGACCCAGTACTTC. It is translated as CSVERGEETQYF. Filled out from reference TRBV29-1 and TRBJ2-5, the complete variable domain reads SAVISQKPSRDICQRGTSLTIQCQVDSQVTMMFWYRQQPGQSLTLIATANQGSEATYESGFVIDKFPISRPNLTFSTLTVSNMSPEDSSIYLCSVERGEETQYFGPGTRLLVL.

The rearrangement uses TRBV6-5 and TRBJ1-4; D is ambiguous. With 0 bases removed from V and 2 bases from J, the gap between germline ends came to 7 bases. CDR1 is MNHEY, CDR2 SVGAGI, per germline. The CDR3 is 15 residues long. CDR3 protein: CASSYSQVTNEKLFF. The CDR3 nucleotides are TGTGCCAGCAGTTACTCGCAGGTCACTAATGAAAAACTGTTTTTT.

The CDR3 sequence: CASSHTGQGSTGELFF. The CDR3 DNA reads TGTGCCAGCAGTCACACGGGACAGGGGAGCACCGGGGAGCTGTTTTTT. The rearrangement uses TRBV6-6 and TRBJ2-2; 10 positions agree with TRBD1. This CDR3 is 16 amino acids long. CDR1 and CDR2 from the germline V gene are MNHNY and SVGAGI (reference sequence). V shed 5 bases and J 4 bases; nucleotides not matched to a gene: 7.

This rearrangement joins TRBV6-5 to TRBJ2-2; D not resolved. The V gene lost 7 bases and the J gene lost 0 bases, with 3 bases spanning the gap. CDR1 is MNHEY and CDR2 is SVGAGI in the germline V gene. This CDR3 region has 12 residues. Written as DNA, the CDR3 is TGTGCCAGCACCTCGAACACCGGGGAGCTGTTTTTT. It codes for CASTSNTGELFF.

The rearrangement joins TRBV9 to TRBJ1-6, with D unclear. The CDR3 runs to 14 residues. V shed 2 bases and J shed 5 bases, with 8 bases lying between them. CDR1 is SGDLS, CDR2 YYNGEE, per germline. CDR3 nucleotides: TGTGCCAGCAGCGTGGGTTTGGATAATTCACCCCTCCACTTT. This gives the protein CASSVGLDNSPLHF.

Of note for this clone: Mismatch with germline at one junction end may stem from a read error. The genes are TRBV7-7 and TRBJ2-5; no definite D call. The CDR3 has 15 residues. Germline loops: CDR1 SSHAT, CDR2 FNYEAQ (reference sequence). In DNA form, the CDR3 reads TGTGCTAGCAGCCCCGGGCGACTGTACCAAGAGACCCAGTACTTC. Translation: CASSPGRLYQETQYF.

The gene calls are TRBV25-1 and TRBJ2-5; D is unclear. Per the germline V gene, CDR1 is MGHDK and CDR2 is SYGVNS. The CDR3 sequence is 14 residues long. With 3 bases removed from V and 3 bases from J, the gap between germline ends came to 11 bases. Here the CDR3 reads CASSDAVRKETQYF. CDR3 coding DNA: TGTGCCAGCAGTGACGCAGTTAGGAAAGAGACCCAGTACTTC.

CDR3: CASSLESGQGETQYF. The CDR3 coding sequence is TGTGCCAGCAGCTTAGAATCGGGACAGGGAGAGACCCAGTACTTC. The chain links TRBV11-2 to TRBJ2-5, with TRBD1 matching over 9 bases. This CDR3 spans 15 amino acids. Germline CDR1 reads SGHAT; CDR2 reads FQNNGV. Trimming at V came to 0 bases and at J to 4 bases, leaving 3 bases not matched to a gene. The full variable domain, its missing parts supplied by reference TRBV11-2 and TRBJ2-5, is EAGVAQSPRYKIIEKRQSVAFWCNPISGHATLYWYQQILGQGPKLLIQFQNNGVVDDSQLPKDRFSAERLKGVDSTLKIQPAKLEDSAVYLCASSLESGQGETQYFGPGTRLLVL.

This sequence joins TRBV7-2 and TRBJ1-5, with 8 bases fitting TRBD1. The CDR3 extends over 13 amino acids. Germline CDR1 reads SGHTA; CDR2 reads FQGNSA. Losses at the gene ends were 2 bases for V and 6 bases for J; bases not matched to a gene: 0. The CDR3 bases are TGTGCCAGCAGCTTAACAGGGGGTCAGCCCCAGCATTTT. Its protein is CASSLTGGQPQHF.

The V and J genes are TRBV1 and TRBJ2-1. TRBV1 is termed a pseudogene. CDR3 size: 15 residues. The CDR3 here is CTSSQGQGQPNEQFF. For the CDR3, the DNA is TGCACCAGCAGCCAAGGCCAAGGGCAGCCCAATGAGCAGTTCTTC.

This chain joins TRBV5-5 and TRBJ1-1, with 10 bases matching TRBD1. Unmatched junction bases numbered 6, after V lost 4 bases and J lost 3 bases. The germline V gene encodes CDR1 SGHKS and CDR2 YYEKEE (reference sequence). The CDR3 is made up of 15 amino acids. The CDR3 is CASSPGQGWDTEAFF. CDR3 DNA sequence: TGTGCCAGCAGCCCGGGACAGGGGTGGGACACTGAAGCTTTCTTT.